This TCR beta chain was identified in a study of T-cell reconstitution after alpha-beta-depleted transplantation in children. The V gene's germline CDR1 is DFQATT and CDR2 SNEGSKA (reference sequence). J gave up 0 bases and V 6 bases, and 9 bases lay outside the gene matches. The CDR3 has 17 residues. Library preparation (for TCRbeta) was performed with unique molecular identifiers. One entry per CDR3 protein, called by TCRdb with MiXCR from the PCR reads. Of about 480,000 distinct CDR3 sequences listed, approximately 12% are singletons. The V call is TRBV20-1, the J call TRBJ2-1; TRBD1 agrees at 12 bases. Sequenced material: PBMCs from the stem cell graft donor, taken from the stem cell graft. The receptor's source is a human donor who donated a stem cell graft to a child with combined immunodeficiency. CDR3 DNA sequence: TGCAGTGCACCCACGGGACAGGGGGCCGCCTCCTACAATGAGCAGTTCTTC. Its protein is CSAPTGQGAASYNEQFF.